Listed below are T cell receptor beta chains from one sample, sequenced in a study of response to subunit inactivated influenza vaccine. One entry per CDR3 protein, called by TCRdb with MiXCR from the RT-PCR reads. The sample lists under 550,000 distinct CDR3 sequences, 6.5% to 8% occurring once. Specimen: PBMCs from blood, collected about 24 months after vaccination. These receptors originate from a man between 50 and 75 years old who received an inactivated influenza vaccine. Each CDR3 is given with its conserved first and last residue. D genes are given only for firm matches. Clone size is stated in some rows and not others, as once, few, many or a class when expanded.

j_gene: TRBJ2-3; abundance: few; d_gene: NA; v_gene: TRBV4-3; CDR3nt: TGCGCCAGCAACGAGGGGGGCTCCCATGCAGATACGCAGTATTTT; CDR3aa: CASNEGGSHADTQYF
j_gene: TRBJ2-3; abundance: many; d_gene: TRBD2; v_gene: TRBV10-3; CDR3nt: TGTGCCATCAGTGAGACTCCAGCGGGAGGATCCACAGATACGCAGTATTTT; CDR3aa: CAISETPAGGSTDTQYF
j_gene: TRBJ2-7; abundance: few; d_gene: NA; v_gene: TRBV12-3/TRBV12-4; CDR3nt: TGTGCCAGCAGCCCCGACCTGGCGGGCTACGAGCAGTACTTC; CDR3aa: CASSPDLAGYEQYF
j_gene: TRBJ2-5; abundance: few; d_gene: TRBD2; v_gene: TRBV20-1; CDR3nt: TGCAGTGCTTGGGGGGGGGAGACCCAGTACTTC; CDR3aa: CSAWGGETQYF
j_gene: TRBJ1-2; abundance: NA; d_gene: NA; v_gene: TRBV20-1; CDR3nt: TGCAGTGCTAGAGATGGGGCGGCCTATGGCTACACCTTC; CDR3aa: CSARDGAAYGYTF
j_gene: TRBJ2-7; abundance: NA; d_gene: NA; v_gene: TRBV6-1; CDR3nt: TGTGCCAGCAGTGAAGGTCAGATCTTCTACGAGCAGTACTTC; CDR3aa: CASSEGQIFYEQYF
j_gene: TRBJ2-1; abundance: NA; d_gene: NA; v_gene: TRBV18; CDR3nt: TGTGCCAGCTCAGGTTCGACACCTCGGTACAATGAGCAGTTCTTC; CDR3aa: CASSGSTPRYNEQFF
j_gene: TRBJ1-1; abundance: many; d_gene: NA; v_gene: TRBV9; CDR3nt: TGTGCCAGCAGCGTGGTTCTGGTCAGCTGGTGCGACACTGAAGCTTTCTTT; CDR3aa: CASSVVLVSWCDTEAFF
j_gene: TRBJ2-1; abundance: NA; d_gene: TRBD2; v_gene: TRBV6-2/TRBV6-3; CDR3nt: TGTGCCAGCAGTAGGACTAGCGGGGGCACCTACAATGAGCAGTTCTTC; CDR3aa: CASSRTSGGTYNEQFF
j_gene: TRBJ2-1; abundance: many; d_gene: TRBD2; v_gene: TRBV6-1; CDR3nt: TGTGCCAGCAGCCCACTAGCGGGAGATCTGTACAATGAGCAGTTCTTC; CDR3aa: CASSPLAGDLYNEQFF
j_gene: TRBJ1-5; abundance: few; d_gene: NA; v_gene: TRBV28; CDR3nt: TGTGCCAGCAGTTCAGGGTTCCAGCCCCAGCATTTT; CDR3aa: CASSSGFQPQHF
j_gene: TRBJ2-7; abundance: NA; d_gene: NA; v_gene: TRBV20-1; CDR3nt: TGCAGTGCTAGAGATGTCGGGTTCTACGAGCAGTACTTC; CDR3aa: CSARDVGFYEQYF
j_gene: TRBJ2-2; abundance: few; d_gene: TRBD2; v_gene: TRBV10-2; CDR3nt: TGCGCCAGCAGTGACCCCGGGCTAGCGGGACGTTGGTCCGGGGAGCTGTTTTTT; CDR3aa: CASSDPGLAGRWSGELFF
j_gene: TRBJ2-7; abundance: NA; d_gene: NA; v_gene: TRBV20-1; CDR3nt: TGCAGTGCTAGAGATGCAATTTCCTACGAGCAGTACTTC; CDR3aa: CSARDAISYEQYF
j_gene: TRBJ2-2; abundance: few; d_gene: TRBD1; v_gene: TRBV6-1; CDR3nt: TGTGCCAGCAGGGGACAGGGAGAGTCCACGAACACCGGGGAGCTGTTTTTT; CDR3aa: CASRGQGESTNTGELFF
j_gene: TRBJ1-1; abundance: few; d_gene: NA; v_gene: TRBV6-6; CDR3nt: TGTGCCAGCAACGCCCAGGGAATGGGGGGCGCTTTCTTT; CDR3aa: CASNAQGMGGAFF
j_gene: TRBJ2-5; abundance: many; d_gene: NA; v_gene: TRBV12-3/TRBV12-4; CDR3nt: TGTGCCAGCAGTGCCCTGGGTGGGGAGACCCAGTACTTC; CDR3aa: CASSALGGETQYF
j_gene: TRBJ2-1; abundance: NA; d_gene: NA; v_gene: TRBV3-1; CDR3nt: TGTGCCAGCAGCCAAGATCTGGGAGGTGAGCAGTTCTTC; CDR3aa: CASSQDLGGEQFF
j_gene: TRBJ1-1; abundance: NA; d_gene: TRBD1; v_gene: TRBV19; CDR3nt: TGTGCCAGTAGTATCTCGGCAGGGGGAAATACTGAAGCTTTCTTT; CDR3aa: CASSISAGGNTEAFF
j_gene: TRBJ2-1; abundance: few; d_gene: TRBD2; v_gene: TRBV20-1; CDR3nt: TGCAGTGCTACTAGCGGTTACAATGAGCAGTTCTTC; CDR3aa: CSATSGYNEQFF
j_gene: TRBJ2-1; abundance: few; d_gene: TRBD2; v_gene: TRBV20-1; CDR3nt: TGCAGTGCGATAGCGGGAGGTAATGAGCAGTTCTTC; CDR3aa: CSAIAGGNEQFF
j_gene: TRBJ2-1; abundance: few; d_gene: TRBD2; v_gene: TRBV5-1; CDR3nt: TGCGCCAGCAGCTGGAAAAGCGGGAGCTCCTACAATGAGCAGTTCTTC; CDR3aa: CASSWKSGSSYNEQFF
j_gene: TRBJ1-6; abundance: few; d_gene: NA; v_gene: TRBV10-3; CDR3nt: TGTGCCATCAGTGAGTCGATTGGGGGGACCTCCTATAATTCACCCCTCCACTTT; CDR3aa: CAISESIGGTSYNSPLHF
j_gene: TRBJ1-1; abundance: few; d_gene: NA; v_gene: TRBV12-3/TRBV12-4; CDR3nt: TGTGCCAGCAGCCCGGGGCGGTTCGTGAACACTGAAGCTTTCTTT; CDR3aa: CASSPGRFVNTEAFF
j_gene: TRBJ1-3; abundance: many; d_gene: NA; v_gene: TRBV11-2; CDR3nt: TGTGCCAGCAGGGAAACAGGGTCTGGAAACACCATATATTTT; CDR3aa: CASRETGSGNTIYF
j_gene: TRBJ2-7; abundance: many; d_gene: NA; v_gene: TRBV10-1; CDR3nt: TGCGCCAGCAGTGGGTCGGCGGGGACCGGTGCCGAGCAGTACTTC; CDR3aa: CASSGSAGTGAEQYF
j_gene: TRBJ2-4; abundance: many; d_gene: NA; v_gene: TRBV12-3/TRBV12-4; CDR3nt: TGTGCCAGCAGTTTTGTCCAACCGACAGACATTCAGTACTTC; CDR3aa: CASSFVQPTDIQYF
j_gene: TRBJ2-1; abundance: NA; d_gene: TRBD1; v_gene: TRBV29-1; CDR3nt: TGCAGCGTTGATTTTGGGACAGGGGCCAGCCGTGAGCAGTTCTTC; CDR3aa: CSVDFGTGASREQFF
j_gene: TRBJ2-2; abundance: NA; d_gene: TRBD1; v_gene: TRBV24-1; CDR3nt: TGTGCCACCAGTGACCCCATCGTACAGGGGACCGGGGAGCTGTTTTTT; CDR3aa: CATSDPIVQGTGELFF
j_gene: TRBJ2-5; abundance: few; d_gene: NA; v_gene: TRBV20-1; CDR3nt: TGCAGTGCTAGCAAGGCCAAGGCAGCTACCCAGTACTTC; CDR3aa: CSASKAKAATQYF
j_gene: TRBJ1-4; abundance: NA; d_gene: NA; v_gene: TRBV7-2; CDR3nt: TGTGCCAGCAGCTTAGCGGAGCAGGCGGGCAAACTGTTTTTT; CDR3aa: CASSLAEQAGKLFF
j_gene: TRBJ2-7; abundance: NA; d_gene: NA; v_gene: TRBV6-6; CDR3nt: TGTGCCAGCAGTTACTCGGTCCCCTACGAGCAGTACTTC; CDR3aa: CASSYSVPYEQYF
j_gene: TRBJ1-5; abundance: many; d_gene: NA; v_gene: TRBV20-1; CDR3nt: TGCAGTGCTAGACAGGGCAATCAGCCCCAGCATTTT; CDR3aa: CSARQGNQPQHF
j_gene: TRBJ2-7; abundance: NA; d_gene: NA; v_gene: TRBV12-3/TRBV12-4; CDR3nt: TGTGCCAGCAGTTCGGGACGCGATCAATACGAGCAGTACTTC; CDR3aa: CASSSGRDQYEQYF
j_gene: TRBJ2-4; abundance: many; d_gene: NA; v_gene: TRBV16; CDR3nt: TGTGCCAGCAGCCAATCTAGAGGGGCCAAAAACATTCAGTACTTC; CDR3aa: CASSQSRGAKNIQYF
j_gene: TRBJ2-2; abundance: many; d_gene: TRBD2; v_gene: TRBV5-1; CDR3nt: TGCGCCAGCAGCCCGGGGGGGCCTACAACCGGGGAGCTGTTTTTT; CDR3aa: CASSPGGPTTGELFF
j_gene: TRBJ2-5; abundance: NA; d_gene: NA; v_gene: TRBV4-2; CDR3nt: TGTGCCAGCAGCCAAGATCTCCAGGGGTTAAGGGAGACCCAGTACTTC; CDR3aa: CASSQDLQGLRETQYF
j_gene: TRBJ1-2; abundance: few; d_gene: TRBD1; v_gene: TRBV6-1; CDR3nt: TGTGCCACAGGGACAGGGAGTTCGAGTGGGAACTATGGCTACACCTTC; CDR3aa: CATGTGSSSGNYGYTF
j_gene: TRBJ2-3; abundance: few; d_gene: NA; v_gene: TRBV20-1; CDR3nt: TGCAGTGCTAGAGCCCCCGTCATAGATACGCAGTATTTT; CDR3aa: CSARAPVIDTQYF
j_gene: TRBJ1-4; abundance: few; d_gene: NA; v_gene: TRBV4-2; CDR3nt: TGTGCCAGCAGTCTCGTCGGGGTGGCTAATGAAAAACTGTTTTTT; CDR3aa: CASSLVGVANEKLFF
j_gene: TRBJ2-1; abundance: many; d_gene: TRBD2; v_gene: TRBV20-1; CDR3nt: TGCAGTGTTCGGACTAGCGGGGTCCGGAGCTCCTACAATGAGCAGTTCTTC; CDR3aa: CSVRTSGVRSSYNEQFF
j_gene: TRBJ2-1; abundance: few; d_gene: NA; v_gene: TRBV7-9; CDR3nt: TGTGCCAGCAGACCGGGGACGGCCTTTGGTGAGCAGTTCTTC; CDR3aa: CASRPGTAFGEQFF
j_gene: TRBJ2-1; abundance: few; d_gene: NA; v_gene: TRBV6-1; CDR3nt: TGTGCCAGCAGCACAAGTCGGGGGTCAGGAGCCTACAATGAGCAGTTCTTC; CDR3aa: CASSTSRGSGAYNEQFF